The clone carrying this T cell receptor (beta chain) is judged medium-sized (0.01 to 0.1%). Its antigen is currently unknown. Noted time point: sample taken at primary tumor resection. Donors were about 70 untreated early-stage non-small cell lung cancer patients. This record belongs to a study of spatial heterogeneity in lung cancer. Study summary: In tumor regions, TCR transcript counts tracked strongly with a T cell module score from matched bulk RNA-seq. General observations from the study: Of tumor T cells, an estimated coverage of 5.5% to 8% was reached for alpha chains and more than 11% for beta chains. Expanded alpha and beta TCR counts within tumors tracked tumor mutation counts.

This CDR3 spans 16 amino acids. CDR1 LGHDT and CDR2 YNNKEL come from the germline V gene (reference sequence). V gave up 4 bases and J gave up 7 bases, with 17 bases separating them. Unique molecular identifiers, one per molecule, were present on every TCR cDNA molecule. TCRdb processed the 5' RACE reads anew with MiXCR; each CDR3 protein has one entry. Of 20,000 to 30,000 distinct CDR3 sequences listed, 8.8% are singletons. Sequenced material: lung tumor tissue, taken at surgery. The clonotype was recovered from a male donor with early-stage non-small cell lung cancer. The chain employs TRBV3-1 and TRBJ1-6, with D possibly TRBD1 on 5 matching bases. The chain's CDR3 is CASSPALDTANSPLHF. The DNA for the CDR3 is TGTGCCAGCAGCCCAGCTCTGGACACCGCCAATTCACCCCTCCACTTT.